Listed here is a single T cell receptor (beta chain). The antigen is unknown. Sequencing was at deep level. The table came from immunoSEQ multiplex PCR; TCRdb's copy has only in-frame clones and leaves some out. The table lists almost 750,000 clones, over 60% of them singletons. These data belong to a study of shared clonotypes between healthy human individuals. Overall study findings and caveats: The study found lower generation probabilities in non-shared clonotypes than in those shared by all four donors.

The donors were all Caucasian adults (living in Nashville, Tennessee). V dropped 1 base and J dropped 1 base, with 13 bases sitting between them. Germline-derived CDR1 and CDR2 are SGHTA and FQGTGA. The CDR3 extends over 17 amino acids. Sequencing was carried out using memory CD4+ T cells sorted from blood. Subset denoted: CD45RA-negative fraction. The TCR was taken from a woman in her twenties or thirties in good health. V usage is TRBV7-3 and J usage is TRBJ2-2, with D tentatively TRBD1 or TRBD2 (5 bases each). This chain's CDR3 is CASSLIWDPLNTGELFF. The DNA for the CDR3 is TGTGCCAGCAGCTTAATATGGGACCCGCTGAACACCGGGGAGCTGTTTTTT.